Below, 8 T cell receptor beta chains from the same sample are listed, as sequenced in a study of T cell responses to AZD1222 COVID-19 vaccine. TCRdb's table, derived via immunoSEQ multiplex PCR, lists solely in-frame clones and lacks some. The sample yields 130,000 to 150,000 clones, 85% to 95% seen once. The sequences come from peripheral blood, collected on day 0 of MenACWY control vaccination. These receptors all stem from an adult in good health.

The chain recombines TRBV7-3 with TRBJ1-1; D is perhaps TRBD1 (6 bases). V was shortened by 2 bases and J by 0 bases, with 10 bases between the two germline ends. The germline CDR1 and CDR2 sequences are SGHTA and FQGTGA. CDR3 length: 15 amino acids. The CDR3, as DNA: TGTGCCAGCAGCTTATTTGGGGGCATGAACACTGAAGCTTTCTTT. It specifies CASSLFGGMNTEAFF.

This chain uses TRBV29-1 with TRBJ1-2; D may be TRBD1 (5 bases). The CDR3 has 15 residues. Germline CDR1 is SQVTM and CDR2 is ANQGSEA. With 7 bases removed from V and 2 bases from J, the gap between germline ends came to 20 bases. The CDR3 DNA sequence: TGCAGCGCTTCGGCCGGTCGGGGGTCCAACTATGGCTACACCTTC. It is translated as CSASAGRGSNYGYTF.

This clone has only a few counts. V and J are TRBV7-2 and TRBJ1-1; D possibly corresponds to TRBD1 (6 bases). The ends were cut back, 5 bases at V and 9 bases at J, with 10 bases in the middle. The V gene's germline CDR1 is SGHTA and CDR2 FQGNSA. CDR3 length: 11 amino acids. CDR3 sequence: CASSTRDKAFF. CDR3 bases: TGTGCCAGCAGCACCCGGGACAAAGCTTTCTTT.

This rearrangement joins TRBV5-1 to TRBJ1-3; the D is unclear. Per germline, CDR1 SGHRS and CDR2 YFSETQ. This CDR3 has 14 residues. V lost 2 bases and J lost 0, with 6 bases in between. The CDR3 nucleotides read TGCGCCAGCAGCTTCGGGCGCTCTGGAAACACCATATATTTT. Translated: CASSFGRSGNTIYF. Full variable domain (rest looked up from reference TRBV5-1 and TRBJ1-3): KAGVTQTPRYLIKTRGQQVTLSCSPISGHRSVSWYQQTPGQGLQFLFEYFSETQRNKGNFPGRFSGRQFSNSRSEMNVSTLELGDSALYLCASSFGRSGNTIYFGEGSWLTVV.

This chain uses TRBV6-5 with TRBJ2-2, with 10 bases identical to TRBD1. The CDR3 has 13 amino acids. V trimming: 10 bases; J trimming: 6 bases; junction bases outside the gene matches: 5. Germline-derived CDR1 and CDR2 are MNHEY and SVGAGI. CDR3 DNA: TGTGCCACCGGACAGGGGGTGGCCGGGGAGCTGTTTTTT. Translation: CATGQGVAGELFF.

The chain employs TRBV27 and TRBJ1-2; D is undetermined. There are 13 residues in the CDR3. Germline V gene lookup returns CDR1 MNHEY and CDR2 SMNVEV (reference sequence). Trimming removed 2 bases at V and 2 bases at J, with 6 bases between. CDR3 DNA: TGTGCCAGCAGTTTAAGGCAGAACTATGGCTACACCTTC. Its translation: CASSLRQNYGYTF.

The chain carries TRBV27 and TRBJ1-5, with 8 nucleotides matching TRBD1. From germline, CDR1 is MNHEY and CDR2 SMNVEV (reference sequence). The CDR3 covers 14 residues. V was pared by 5 bases and J by 3 bases, with 3 bases of the junction left unmatched. The CDR3 region has the DNA TGTGCCAGCAGTAGGACAGGGCTCAATCAGCCCCAGCATTTT. Residues: CASSRTGLNQPQHF.

The V gene is TRBV5-1, the J gene TRBJ2-5, with 8 bases fitting TRBD1. CDR3 length equals 13 residues. CDR1 and CDR2 (germline): SGHRS, YFSETQ. V lost 5 bases to trimming and J lost 4 bases; unmatched junction nucleotides: 4. The CDR3 loop reads CASSRDRGETQYF. Here the CDR3 DNA reads TGCGCCAGCAGTCGTGACAGGGGAGAGACCCAGTACTTC.